This record covers a single T cell receptor beta chain. Its cognate antigen is unknown. A clone one base away is much larger, so this may be a read error. This entry is derived from a study of early T cells in non-severe SARS-CoV-2 infection. About the study: Sequenced bulk RNA came from whole blood that was unsorted, and chains were unpaired. Overall study findings and caveats: Using VDJdb, the matching emphasized anti-spike CD8 responses while missing private and CD4 specificities.

Germline-derived CDR1 and CDR2 are PRHDT and FYEKMQ (reference sequence). The CDR3 spans 15 residues. Unique molecular identifiers were added to individual cDNA molecules. In TCRdb, the 5' RACE reads were re-called with MiXCR into one record per CDR3 protein. The table shows tens of thousands of distinct CDR3 sequences, with around 15% occurring only once. This rearrangement joins TRBV13 to TRBJ2-1; the match to TRBD1 covers 7 bases. The clonotype originates from an adult who was a healthcare worker with PCR-confirmed SARS-CoV-2 infection or an uninfected control (not recorded which). The sequencing input was whole blood. The CDR3 loop reads CANSPRDRAYNEQFF. CDR3 bases: TGTGCCAACAGCCCCCGGGACAGAGCCTACAATGAGCAGTTCTTC.